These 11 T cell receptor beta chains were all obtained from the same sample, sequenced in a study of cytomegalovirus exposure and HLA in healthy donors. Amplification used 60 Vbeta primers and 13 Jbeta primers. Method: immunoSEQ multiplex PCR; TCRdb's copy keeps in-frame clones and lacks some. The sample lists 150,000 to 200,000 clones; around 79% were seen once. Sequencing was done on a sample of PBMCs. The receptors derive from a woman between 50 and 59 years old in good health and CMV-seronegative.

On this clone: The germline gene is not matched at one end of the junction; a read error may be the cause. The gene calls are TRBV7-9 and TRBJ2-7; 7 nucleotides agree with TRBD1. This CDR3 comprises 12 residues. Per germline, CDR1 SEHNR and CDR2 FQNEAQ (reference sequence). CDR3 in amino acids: CSSSRTGYEQYF. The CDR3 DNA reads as TGTTCCAGCAGCCGGACAGGATACGAGCAGTACTTC.

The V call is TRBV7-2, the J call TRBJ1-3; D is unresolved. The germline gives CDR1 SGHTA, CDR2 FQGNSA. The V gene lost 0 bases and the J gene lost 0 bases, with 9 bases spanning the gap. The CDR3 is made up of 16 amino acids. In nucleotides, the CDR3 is TGTGCCAGCAGCTTAGCAGGAGGTAGCTCTGGAAACACCATATATTTT. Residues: CASSLAGGSSGNTIYF.

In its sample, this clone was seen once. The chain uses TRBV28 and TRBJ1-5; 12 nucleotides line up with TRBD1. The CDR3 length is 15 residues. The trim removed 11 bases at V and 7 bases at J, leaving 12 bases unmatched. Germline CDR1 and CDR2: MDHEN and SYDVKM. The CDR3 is CAGKAGTGGGQPQHF. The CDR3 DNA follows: TGTGCCGGAAAAGCCGGGACAGGGGGCGGCCAGCCCCAGCATTTT.

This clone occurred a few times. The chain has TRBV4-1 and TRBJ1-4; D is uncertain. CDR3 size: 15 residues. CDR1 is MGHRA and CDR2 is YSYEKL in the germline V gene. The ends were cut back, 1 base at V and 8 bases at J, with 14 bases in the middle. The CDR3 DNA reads TGCGCCAGCAGCCAAGGGGTTGTGACACCAGAAAAACTGTTTTTT. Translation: CASSQGVVTPEKLFF.

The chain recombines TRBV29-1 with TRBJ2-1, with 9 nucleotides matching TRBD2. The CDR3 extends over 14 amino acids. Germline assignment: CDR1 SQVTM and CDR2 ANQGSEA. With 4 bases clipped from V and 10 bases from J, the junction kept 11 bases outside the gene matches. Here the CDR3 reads CSVGRGTSLGEQFF. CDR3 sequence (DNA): TGCAGCGTTGGGAGAGGGACTAGCCTCGGCGAGCAGTTCTTC.

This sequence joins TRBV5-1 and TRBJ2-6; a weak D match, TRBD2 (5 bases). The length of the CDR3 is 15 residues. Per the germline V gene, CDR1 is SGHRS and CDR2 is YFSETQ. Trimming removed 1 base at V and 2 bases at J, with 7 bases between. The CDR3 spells CASSLPGTGANVLTF. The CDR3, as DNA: TGCGCCAGCAGCTTGCCGGGAACTGGGGCCAACGTCCTGACTTTC. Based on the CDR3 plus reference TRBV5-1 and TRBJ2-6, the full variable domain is KAGVTQTPRYLIKTRGQQVTLSCSPISGHRSVSWYQQTPGQGLQFLFEYFSETQRNKGNFPGRFSGRQFSNSRSEMNVSTLELGDSALYLCASSLPGTGANVLTFGAGSRLTVL.

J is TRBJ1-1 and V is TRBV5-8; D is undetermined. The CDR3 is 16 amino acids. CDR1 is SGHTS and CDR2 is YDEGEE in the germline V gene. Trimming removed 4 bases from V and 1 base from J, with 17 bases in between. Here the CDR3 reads CASSPTLVAGNTEAFF. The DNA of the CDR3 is TGTGCCAGCAGCCCTACTTTAGTTGCGGGGAACACTGAAGCTTTCTTT.

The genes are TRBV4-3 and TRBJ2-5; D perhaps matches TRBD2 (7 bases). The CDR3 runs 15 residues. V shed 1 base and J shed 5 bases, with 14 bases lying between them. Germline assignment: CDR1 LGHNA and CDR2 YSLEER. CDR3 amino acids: CASSQGLGGRETQYF. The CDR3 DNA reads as TGCGCCAGCAGCCAAGGTCTCGGGGGGCGTGAGACCCAGTACTTC.

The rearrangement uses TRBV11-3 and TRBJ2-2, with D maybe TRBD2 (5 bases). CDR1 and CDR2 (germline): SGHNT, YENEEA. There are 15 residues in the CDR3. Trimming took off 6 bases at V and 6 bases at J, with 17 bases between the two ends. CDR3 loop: CASSRLAPAPGELFF. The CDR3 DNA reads TGTGCCAGCAGTCGCCTAGCCCCGGCACCCGGGGAGCTGTTTTTT.

DNA for the CDR3: TGTGCCAGCAGCTTAGTTAGGACAGGGGGAAACAATGAGCAGTTCTTC. Amino acids: CASSLVRTGGNNEQFF. The chain links TRBV11-1 to TRBJ2-1; 10 bases line up with TRBD1. This CDR3 comprises 16 residues. The V gene's germline CDR1 is SGHAT and CDR2 FQDESV (reference sequence). Unmatched junction bases numbered 5, after V lost 1 base and J lost 5 bases.

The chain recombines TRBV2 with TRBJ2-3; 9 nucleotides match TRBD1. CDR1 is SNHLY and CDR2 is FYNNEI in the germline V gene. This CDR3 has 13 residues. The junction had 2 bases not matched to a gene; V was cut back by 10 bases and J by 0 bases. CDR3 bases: TGTGCCATAGGACAGGGGAGCACAGATACGCAGTATTTT. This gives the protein CAIGQGSTDTQYF.